In its sample, the clone carrying this T cell receptor beta chain was seen a few times. This CDR3 has 12 residues. Germline CDR1 reads SGHNT; CDR2 reads YYREEE (reference sequence). The V and J ends lost 4 bases and 5 bases respectively, with 9 bases between them. The data are from a study of early T cells in non-severe SARS-CoV-2 infection. Study as a whole: With bulk RNA from unsorted whole blood as input, sequencing yielded unpaired chains.

Attachment of unique molecular identifiers to individual cDNA molecules was performed. TCRdb reprocessed the 5' RACE reads with MiXCR, giving one entry per CDR3 protein. The sample shows about 77,000 distinct CDR3 sequences, 5% of them seen only once. The receptor's source is an adult who was a healthcare worker with PCR-confirmed SARS-CoV-2 infection or an uninfected control (not recorded which). The genes are TRBV5-4 and TRBJ1-1; D is ambiguous. Sequenced here: whole blood, sampled at baseline. CDR3 in amino acids: CASSPLGTEAFF. Here the CDR3 DNA reads TGTGCCAGCAGCCCCTTGGGAACTGAAGCTTTCTTT.